Listed here are 16 T cell receptor beta chains from one sample, sequenced in a study of OX40 agonist ivuxolimab in advanced cancers. Clones were sequenced by immunoSEQ multiplex PCR, and TCRdb holds only the in-frame ones, with some missing. The sample contains under 25,000 clones, around four fifths of which appear only once. Sample: CD4+ or CD8+ T cells sorted from blood, taken in a trial of the OX40 agonist ivuxolimab. These receptors were collected from an adult with an advanced solid tumor such as melanoma, head and neck, liver or kidney cancer.

This chain uses TRBV6-1 with TRBJ2-4, with D unclear. The germline gives CDR1 MNHNS, CDR2 SASEGT. The V end lost 1 base, the J end lost 2 bases, and 6 bases lay between the germline ends. This CDR3 comprises 14 residues. CDR3 amino acids: CASSEGGTKNIQYF. The CDR3 bases are TGTGCCAGCAGTGAAGGGGGAACCAAAAACATTCAGTACTTC.

The chain combines TRBV6-1 with TRBJ2-2; TRBD1 matches 12 bases. The trim removed 3 bases at V and 4 bases at J, leaving 12 bases unmatched. The CDR3 is made up of 19 amino acids. The germline V gene has CDR1 MNHNS and CDR2 SASEGT. This CDR3 is CASSDPGTGGAITTGELFF. CDR3 DNA: TGTGCCAGCAGTGACCCTGGGACAGGGGGCGCGATAACCACCGGGGAGCTGTTTTTT.

This chain links TRBV5-1 with TRBJ2-1; no definite D call. The CDR3 loop spans 12 amino acids. Deletions cut 0 bases from V and 8 bases from J, with 6 bases between. The germline gives CDR1 SGHRS, CDR2 YFSETQ. CDR3 loop: CASSLGGYEQFF. CDR3 sequence (DNA): TGCGCCAGCAGCTTGGGGGGTTATGAGCAGTTCTTC. The full variable domain, with the rest looked up from reference TRBV5-1 and TRBJ2-1, is KAGVTQTPRYLIKTRGQQVTLSCSPISGHRSVSWYQQTPGQGLQFLFEYFSETQRNKGNFPGRFSGRQFSNSRSEMNVSTLELGDSALYLCASSLGGYEQFFGPGTRLTVL.

This sequence joins TRBV2 and TRBJ1-2, with D perhaps TRBD1 (5 bases). The germline CDR1 and CDR2 sequences are SNHLY and FYNNEI. The CDR3 length is 13 residues. V lost 4 bases and J 4 bases, leaving 10 bases between the germline ends. The CDR3 DNA follows: TGTGCCAGCAGTGCGGGACGGCTCTATGGCTACACCTTC. Translation gives CASSAGRLYGYTF.

This clone turned up a few times. This chain uses TRBV7-2 with TRBJ2-6; D unresolved. V was clipped by 2 bases and J by 4 bases, with 6 bases between them. This CDR3 spans 14 amino acids. The germline V gene has CDR1 SGHTA and CDR2 FQGNSA. CDR3 DNA sequence: TGTGCCAGCAGCTTATCGTCCGGGGCCAACGTCCTGACTTTC. It translates to CASSLSSGANVLTF.

For the CDR3, the DNA is TGCGCCAGCAGCTTGACCGGGGGAATGAATGAGCAGTTCTTC. This translates into CASSLTGGMNEQFF. The chain combines TRBV5-1 with TRBJ2-1; weak D call: TRBD2 (6 bases). The CDR3 extends over 14 amino acids. CDR1 is SGHRS, CDR2 YFSETQ, per germline. V lost 1 base, J lost 7 bases, and 12 bases lay in between.

This chain uses TRBV2 with TRBJ2-7; D possibly corresponds to TRBD2 (5 bases). Trimming left V 7 bases short and J 4 bases short, with 17 bases between. This CDR3 has 14 amino acids. Per the germline V gene, CDR1 is SNHLY and CDR2 is FYNNEI. In DNA, the CDR3 is TGTGCCAGCAATCGTGAAGGAGGTGGTTACGAGCAGTACTTC. The encoded protein is CASNREGGGYEQYF.

This chain connects TRBV27 to TRBJ1-1; no firm D call. The CDR3 is 11 residues long. Per the germline V gene, CDR1 is MNHEY and CDR2 is SMNVEV (reference sequence). V shed 6 bases and J shed 5 bases, with 7 bases lying between them. This CDR3 is CASRTRTEAFF. CDR3 nucleotide sequence: TGTGCCAGCAGAACGAGAACTGAAGCTTTCTTT.

This clone was detected once. The chain recombines TRBV4-3 with TRBJ2-7; D remains unclear. Between the trimmed V and J ends, which lost 1 base and 2 bases, there was a span of 6 bases. Germline-derived CDR1 and CDR2 are LGHNA and YSLEER. The length of the CDR3 is 13 residues. The CDR3 DNA sequence: TGCGCCAGCAGCCAAGGATTAGCCTACGAGCAGTACTTC. Its protein product is CASSQGLAYEQYF.

This sequence joins TRBV12-2 and TRBJ2-3; the table's D call TRBD2 went unverified against the DNA. TRBV12-2 is termed a pseudogene. The CDR3 spans 17 residues. CDR3 sequence: CASRLTIAGGYTDTQYF. In DNA, the CDR3 is TGTGCAAGTCGCCTAACTATAGCGGGAGGTTACACAGATACGCAGTATTTT.

This sequence joins TRBV27 and TRBJ1-2; TRBD1 matches at 9 bases. CDR3 length: 16 amino acids. J was trimmed by 5 bases and V by 6 bases; bases with no gene match: 13. Germline lookup yields CDR1 MNHEY and CDR2 SMNVEV (reference sequence). The CDR3 protein is CASRDKQGAGPYGYTF. CDR3 coding DNA: TGTGCCAGCAGAGACAAACAGGGGGCAGGGCCGTATGGCTACACCTTC.

The V and J genes are TRBV6-5 and TRBJ2-7; TRBD1 matches 8 bases. Germline loops: CDR1 MNHEY, CDR2 SVGAGI. V lost 5 bases, J lost 1 base, and 7 bases stayed unmatched. The CDR3 extends over 15 amino acids. The DNA for the CDR3 is TGTGCCAGCAGTCGCGGCGGGACAGGATCCTACGAGCAGTACTTC. Its protein product is CASSRGGTGSYEQYF.

The V gene is TRBV6-6, the J gene TRBJ1-5, with unresolved D. Germline V gives CDR1 MNHNY, CDR2 SVGAGI (reference sequence). V lost 4 bases and J lost 3, with 7 bases in between. CDR3 length: 13 residues. The CDR3 loop reads CASSLSPNQPQHF. The CDR3 coding sequence is TGTGCCAGCAGTTTGAGTCCCAATCAGCCCCAGCATTTT.

The chain carries TRBV10-1 and TRBJ1-4; the D gene is possibly TRBD1 (5 bases). Germline assignment: CDR1 WNHNN and CDR2 SYGVQD (reference sequence). The ends were cut back, 9 bases at V and 5 bases at J, with 13 bases in the middle. This CDR3 has 13 amino acids. The CDR3 loop is CARDRDGNEKLFF. CDR3 in DNA: TGCGCCAGAGACCGGGACGGAAATGAAAAACTGTTTTTT.

The chain recombines TRBV21-1 with TRBJ1-1; the table's D call TRBD1 went unverified against the DNA. TRBV21-1 is a documented pseudogene. This CDR3 spans 12 amino acids. CDR3 in DNA: TGTGCCAGCAGTCCCAGGGGGGATTTACTCCCTTTT. Amino acids: CASSPRGDLLPF.

The V call is TRBV4-2, the J call TRBJ1-1, with D maybe TRBD1 (6 bases). Germline CDR1 LGHNA, CDR2 YNFKEQ. The CDR3 totals 16 residues. Trimming cost V 1 base and J 5 bases, with 17 bases left between them. The chain's CDR3 is CASSQVVQGLRTEAFF. The DNA of the CDR3 is TGTGCCAGCAGCCAAGTAGTACAGGGCCTCCGAACTGAAGCTTTCTTT.